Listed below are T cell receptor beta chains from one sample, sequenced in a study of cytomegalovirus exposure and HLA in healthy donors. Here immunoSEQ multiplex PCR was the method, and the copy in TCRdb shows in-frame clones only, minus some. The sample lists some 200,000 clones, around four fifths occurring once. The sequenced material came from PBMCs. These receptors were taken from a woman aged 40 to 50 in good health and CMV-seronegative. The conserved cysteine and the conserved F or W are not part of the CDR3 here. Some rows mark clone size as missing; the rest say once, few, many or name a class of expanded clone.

ASSSPQGGSYGYT TRBV27 once TRBJ1-2
ASRDSPLGNYGYT TRBV19 . TRBJ1-2
ATSRGLASSSYEQY TRBV15 once TRBJ2-7
ASSLAPGGEQY TRBV11-2 . TRBJ2-7
ASYSPASADTQY TRBV18 . TRBJ2-3
ASSLGHTSGYNEQF TRBV5-1 . TRBJ2-1
ASSIPPNTEAF TRBV19 . TRBJ1-1
ASSLGGAGNTIY TRBV5-4 . TRBJ1-3
ASSLGLGAGEKLF TRBV7-9 . TRBJ1-4
ASSSSGTGFVRYGYT TRBV28 . TRBJ1-2
ASRGTSGSRQF TRBV25-1 . TRBJ2-1